The 10 T cell receptor beta chains presented below share a single source sample, sequenced in a study of blood T cells in healthy people across ages. The authors ran a second PCR of roughly 6 to 12 cycles using a sample-barcoded 5' primer and a J-beta primer mix. From the 5' RACE reads, TCRdb called clonotypes with MiXCR, one entry per CDR3 protein. The sample includes about 1.8 million distinct CDR3 sequences, 40% to 55% of them seen just once. What was sequenced was blood. These receptors were collected from a woman in her forties in good health.

As DNA, the CDR3 is TGTGCCAGCAGTTCGGGTGGGGGGTCTGGGGCCAACGTCCTGACTTTC. Encoded protein: CASSSGGGSGANVLTF. The V and J genes are TRBV7-3 and TRBJ2-6, with D maybe TRBD2 (6 bases). The V end was cut by 6 bases, the J end by 1 base, with 13 bases between. Per germline, CDR1 SGHTA and CDR2 FQGTGA. CDR3 length: 16 residues.

The chain links TRBV9 to TRBJ2-3, with D perhaps matching TRBD1 or TRBD2 (5 bases each). Germline-derived CDR1 and CDR2 are SGDLS and YYNGEE. This CDR3 is 15 amino acids long. V lost 0 bases and J lost 5, with 13 bases in between. CDR3 sequence (DNA): TGTGCCAGCAGCGTAGACCCGGGGCCGCAAGATACGCAGTATTTT. Protein: CASSVDPGPQDTQYF.

The chain employs TRBV2 and TRBJ1-5; 7 bases align to TRBD1. This CDR3 contains 15 residues. Per the germline V gene, CDR1 is SNHLY and CDR2 is FYNNEI. The V gene end was trimmed by 5 bases and the J gene end by 4 bases; junction bases not matched to a gene: 8. The CDR3 nucleotides read TGTGCCAGCAGTTATGCTGACAGGGTTAATCAGCCCCAGCATTTT. It encodes CASSYADRVNQPQHF. Full variable domain (remainder filled in from reference TRBV2 and TRBJ1-5): EPEVTQTPSHQVTQMGQEVILRCVPISNHLYFYWYRQILGQKVEFLVSFYNNEISEKSEIFDDQFSVERPDGSNFTLKIRSTKLEDSAMYFCASSYADRVNQPQHFGDGTRLSIL.

This clonotype occurred a few times. The rearrangement uses TRBV4-2 and TRBJ1-2; D is unclear. Germline V gene data show CDR1 as LGHNA and CDR2 as YNFKEQ. Trimming stripped 2 bases from V and 4 bases from J, with 14 bases between. This CDR3 spans 15 amino acids. The DNA for the CDR3 is TGTGCCAGCAGCCAACGCCTTGGGGAGGGCTATGGCTACACCTTC. It codes for CASSQRLGEGYGYTF.

The J gene is TRBJ2-7, the V gene TRBV24-1; the match to TRBD1 covers 7 bases. The J call may be mistaken, given a closer DNA end match to TRBJ2-5. CDR1 and CDR2 (germline): KGHDR, SFDVKD. The CDR3 is 15 residues long. CDR3: CATSEIEQGMETQYF. As DNA, the CDR3 is TGTGCCACCAGTGAAATTGAACAGGGGATGGAGACCCAGTACTTC.

The gene calls are TRBV7-9 and TRBJ2-4; maybe TRBD2 (6 bases). The assigned J gene may be wrong: the sequence end matches TRBJ2-7 better. The germline V gene has CDR1 SEHNR and CDR2 FQNEAQ (reference sequence). The CDR3 totals 16 residues. CDR3 nucleotide sequence: TGTGCCAGCAGCCCGCCGGAGGGTCACCAAACCCACGAGCAGTACTTC. It translates to CASSPPEGHQTHEQYF.

This clonotype appeared once. V and J are TRBV6-2 or TRBV6-3 and TRBJ2-7; D is undetermined. The CDR3 is made up of 12 amino acids. CDR1 is MNHEY, CDR2 SVGEGT, per germline. Trimming cost V 5 bases and J 9 bases, with 14 bases left between them. CDR3 sequence (DNA): TGTGCCAGCAGTCAGGAGTTACGAGGGCAGTACTTC. Encoded protein: CASSQELRGQYF.

In its sample, this clonotype was seen a few times. The chain has TRBV7-2 and TRBJ2-5, with TRBD2 matching 11 bases. J lost 4 bases, V lost 3 bases, and 4 bases had no gene match. Germline CDR1 and CDR2: SGHTA and FQGNSA. The CDR3 loop spans 15 amino acids. CDR3 DNA: TGTGCCAGCAGCTTCCAGACTAGCGGGGCAGAGACCCAGTACTTC. It is translated as CASSFQTSGAETQYF. The variable domain in full, completed from reference TRBV7-2 and TRBJ2-5, reads GAGVSQSPSNKVTEKGKDVELRCDPISGHTALYWYRQSLGQGLEFLIYFQGNSAPDKSGLPSDRFSAERTGGSVSTLTIQRTQQEDSAVYLCASSFQTSGAETQYFGPGTRLLVL.

This chain connects TRBV6-1 to TRBJ2-1; D not resolved. Per germline, CDR1 MNHNS and CDR2 SASEGT. The length of the CDR3 is 11 residues. V gave up 6 bases and J gave up 9 bases, with 9 bases separating them. For the CDR3, the DNA is TGTGCCAGCAGGGTCCAGGTTGAGCAGTTCTTC. Translated: CASRVQVEQFF.

The DNA for the CDR3 is TGCGCCAGCAGCAAGGGACAGGGGCGATACACCGGGGAGCTGTTTTTT. As protein: CASSKGQGRYTGELFF. This sequence joins TRBV5-1 and TRBJ2-2, with 10 bases aligning to TRBD1. This CDR3 has 16 residues. Trimming took 4 bases from V and 3 from J; bases not matched to a gene: 6. Germline loops: CDR1 SGHRS, CDR2 YFSETQ.